This is a list of T cell receptor beta chains from one sample in a study of shared clonotypes between healthy human individuals. The data were produced by immunoSEQ multiplex PCR, yet TCRdb's version contains in-frame clones alone and is incomplete. The sample consists of around 2.1 million clones, around 95% of them appearing once. The sequencing sample was made of naive CD4+ T cells sorted from blood. Receptor source: a man aged 18 to 29 in good health. Both conserved end residues are part of each CDR3. The D gene is left open where the match is weak. The listing skips clone size in some rows; elsewhere it reads once, few, many or a size class.

TRBV7-9	.	TRBJ2-4	.	TGTGCCAGCAGCTCCCGTTCGGAACTCATAGGGAACATTCAGTACTTC	CASSSRSELIGNIQYF
TRBV7-2	few	TRBJ2-5	.	TGTGCCAGCAGCTTGGGCCAAGAGACCCAGTACTTC	CASSLGQETQYF
TRBV19	once	TRBJ2-1	TRBD2	TGTGCCAGTAGTAGCGGGGGGAATGAGCAGTTCTTC	CASSSGGNEQFF
TRBV2	.	TRBJ1-4	.	TGTGCCAGCAGACTTTACGGGGGTTCAAATGAAAAACTGTTTTTT	CASRLYGGSNEKLFF
TRBV30	.	TRBJ1-6	TRBD1	TGTGCCTGGAGTGTCCGGGACAGCAATTCACCCCTCCACTTT	CAWSVRDSNSPLHF
TRBV5-6	.	TRBJ1-2	TRBD1	TGTGCCAGCAGCATTAGTGACAGGGCCTATGGCTACACCTTC	CASSISDRAYGYTF
TRBV18	.	TRBJ1-1	.	TGTGCCAGCTCACCACCAACGGGGGGCCTTATGAACACTGAAGCTTTCTTT	CASSPPTGGLMNTEAFF
TRBV30	.	TRBJ2-7	TRBD1	TGTGCCTGGAGGGACTCGGACAGGGTGGGGTACGAGCAGTACTTC	CAWRDSDRVGYEQYF
TRBV28	.	TRBJ2-2	TRBD2	TGTGCCAGCTTCGGGGGGGTGAACACCGGGGAGCTGTTTTTT	CASFGGVNTGELFF
TRBV7-2	.	TRBJ2-7	TRBD2	TGTGCCAGCAGCTTGACTGGGAGGGGTGAGCAGTACTTC	CASSLTGRGEQYF
TRBV5-1	.	TRBJ2-7	TRBD1	TGCGCCAGCAGCTTGGACGGGACAGGGGGCAACTACGAGCAGTACTTC	CASSLDGTGGNYEQYF
TRBV18	.	TRBJ2-1	.	TGTGCCAGCTCAGCGACCCCGACAGTTTACAATGAGCAGTTCTTC	CASSATPTVYNEQFF
TRBV6-1	.	TRBJ2-1	TRBD2	TGTGCCAGCAGTGAGACTAGCGGAGGACCCAATGAGCAGTTCTTC	CASSETSGGPNEQFF
TRBV25-1	.	TRBJ2-1	.	TGTGCCAGCAGTGAATATGGGGCCGCTGAGCAGTTCTTC	CASSEYGAAEQFF
TRBV15	.	TRBJ1-2	.	TGTGCCACCAGCAGCGCCCGGCGGGAGGAGGGCTACACCTTC	CATSSARREEGYTF
TRBV10-3	.	TRBJ2-7	.	TGTGCCACCACGGGATCGGGGGCTAGCTCCTACGAGCAGTACTTC	CATTGSGASSYEQYF
TRBV7-8	.	TRBJ2-3	.	TGTGCCAGCAGCTTAGTAGGTGGGGGCCGCACAGATACGCAGTATTTT	CASSLVGGGRTDTQYF
TRBV5-1	.	TRBJ1-3	.	TGCGCCAGCAGCTTAGAAGGAGGCCGGGGATATTTT	CASSLEGGRGYF
TRBV5-8	.	TRBJ1-5	.	TGTGCCAGCAGCTTGGGGACAAAGAATAGCAATCAGCCCCAGCATTTT	CASSLGTKNSNQPQHF
TRBV5-4	.	TRBJ2-3	.	TGTGCCAGCAGCTTGGTTGTGGAACAGAACACAGATACGCAGTATTTT	CASSLVVEQNTDTQYF
TRBV15	.	TRBJ2-7	TRBD2	TGTGCCACCAGCGGTCGGACTAGCGGATACTACGAGCAGTACTTC	CATSGRTSGYYEQYF
TRBV5-1	.	TRBJ2-1	.	TGCGCCAGCAGCTCCCAGGGGTCCTACAATGAGCAGTTCTTC	CASSSQGSYNEQFF
TRBV30	.	TRBJ1-5	TRBD1	TGTGCCTGGAGCCGCGAATCAGGGGGGAGGCAGCCCCAGCATTTT	CAWSRESGGRQPQHF
TRBV5-1	.	TRBJ2-5	.	TGCGCCAGCAGCTTGGCTACAGGGAACCAAGAGACCCAGTACTTC	CASSLATGNQETQYF
TRBV5-6	.	TRBJ1-2	.	TGTGCCAGCAGCCGGCCATTCGGGGGGGCGAAGAGTGATGGCTACACCTTC	CASSRPFGGAKSDGYTF
TRBV5-4	.	TRBJ1-4	.	TGTGCCAGCAGCTCGGGGCCGATGGCAACTAATGAAAAACTGTTTTTT	CASSSGPMATNEKLFF
TRBV30	.	TRBJ1-3	.	TGTGCGGGCAGCCGGGGGTCGAACTCTGGAAACACCATATATTTT	CAGSRGSNSGNTIYF
TRBV5-6	.	TRBJ1-1	TRBD1	TGTGCCAGCAGCTTGGTCGGGACAGTGAACACTGAAGCTTTCTTT	CASSLVGTVNTEAFF
TRBV9	.	TRBJ2-3	.	TGTGCCAGCAGCGCGGGGTTGAGCACAGATACGCAGTATTTT	CASSAGLSTDTQYF
TRBV10-2	.	TRBJ2-7	.	TGCGCCAGCACGGGGGTCGGATACGAGCAGTACTTC	CASTGVGYEQYF
TRBV9	.	TRBJ2-2	TRBD2	TGTGCCAGCAGCGAGAGGGCGGGAGGGCCTGCCGGGGAGCTGTTTTTT	CASSERAGGPAGELFF
TRBV6-6	.	TRBJ1-4	TRBD1	TGTGCCAGCAGTTACGAAGGGGGCTTGGGTGAAAAACTGTTTTTT	CASSYEGGLGEKLFF
TRBV10-1	.	TRBJ1-4	TRBD1	TGCGCCAGCAGTGAAAGGACAGGGGTTAATGAAAAACTGTTTTTT	CASSERTGVNEKLFF
TRBV7-9	.	TRBJ1-5	TRBD1	TGTGCCAGCAGCTTAGAACAGGGGAGAGGTCAGCCCCAGCATTTT	CASSLEQGRGQPQHF
TRBV28	.	TRBJ2-7	.	TGTGCCAGCACCCCCCGACCAGGGGGGATGCAGTACTTC	CASTPRPGGMQYF
TRBV6-1	.	TRBJ2-7	.	TGTGCCAGCAGGGGGGATTACGAGCAGTACTTC	CASRGDYEQYF
TRBV10-3	.	TRBJ1-4	.	TGTGCCATCAGTGAGTCACCTAATGAAAAACTGTTTTTT	CAISESPNEKLFF